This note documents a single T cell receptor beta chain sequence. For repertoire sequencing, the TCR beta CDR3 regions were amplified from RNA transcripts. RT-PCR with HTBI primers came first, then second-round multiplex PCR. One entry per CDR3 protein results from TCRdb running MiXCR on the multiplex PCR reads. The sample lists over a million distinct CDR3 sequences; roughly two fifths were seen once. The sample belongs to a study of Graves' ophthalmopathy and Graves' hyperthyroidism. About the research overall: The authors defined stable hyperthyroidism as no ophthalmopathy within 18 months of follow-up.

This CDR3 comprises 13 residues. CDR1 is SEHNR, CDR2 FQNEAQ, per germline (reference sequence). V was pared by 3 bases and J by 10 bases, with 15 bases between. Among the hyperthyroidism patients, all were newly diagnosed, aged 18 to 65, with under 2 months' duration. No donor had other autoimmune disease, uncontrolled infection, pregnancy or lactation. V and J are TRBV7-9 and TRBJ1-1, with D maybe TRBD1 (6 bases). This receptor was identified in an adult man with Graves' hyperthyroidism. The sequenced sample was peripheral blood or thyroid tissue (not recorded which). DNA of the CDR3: TGTGCCAGCAGCTTTGAGCGGGGGGCCGGAGCTTTCTTT. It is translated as CASSFERGAGAFF.